One and the same sample provided the 8 T cell receptor beta chains below, sequenced in a study of tumor-infiltrating lymphocytes in primary liver carcinoma. Germline DNA was extracted too, while blood RNA derived from unsorted whole blood. A primer matching the constant region was used to make TCR beta cDNA from approximately 520 ng of total RNA. Three rounds of nested multiplex PCR with slightly modified ARM-PCR produced TCR beta libraries. TRBV1-TRBV30 forward primers paired with a C-beta reverse primer were used in the first two PCR rounds, which ran roughly 11 cycles each. TCRdb processed the multiplex PCR reads anew with MiXCR; each CDR3 protein has one entry. The sample lists about 320,000 distinct CDR3 sequences; approximately 65% were seen once. The sequencing input was peripheral blood. The receptors stem from a man aged 40-55 years with primary liver carcinoma and hepatitis B virus infection.

This sequence joins TRBV6-5 and TRBJ2-5; D possibly uses TRBD1 or TRBD2 (5 bases each). V lost 5 bases, J lost 4 bases, and 17 bases lay in between. The CDR3 loop spans 15 amino acids. Per germline, CDR1 MNHEY and CDR2 SVGAGI. CDR3 in amino acids: CASSRLGRSRETQYF. DNA for the CDR3: TGTGCCAGCAGTCGCTTGGGACGGTCCAGAGAGACCCAGTACTTC.

In the case of this clonotype: Being one base from a much bigger clone, this may be a read error. The genes are TRBV29-1 and TRBJ2-1; weak D call: TRBD1 (6 bases). The CDR3 runs to 14 residues. The germline V gene encodes CDR1 SQVTM and CDR2 ANQGSEA. CDR3 nucleotides: TGCAACGTTTCTGGTCCTACAGGGTACAATGAGCAGTTCTTC. Translation gives CNVSGPTGYNEQFF.

The J gene is TRBJ2-2, the V gene TRBV11-2; D unresolved. V was cut by 9 bases and J by 6 bases, with 17 bases left in between. The CDR3 spans 14 residues. Germline V gives CDR1 SGHAT, CDR2 FQNNGV. This CDR3 is CASSPTRSSGELFF. As DNA, the CDR3 is TGTGCCAGTAGCCCAACGAGGAGTTCCGGGGAGCTGTTTTTT.

Regarding this clonotype: This may stem from a read error, because a much larger clone lies one nucleotide away. The chain is built from TRBV6-2 or TRBV6-3 and TRBJ2-3; TRBD2 agrees at 7 bases. The germline gives CDR1 MNHEY, CDR2 SVGEGT. The CDR3 has 14 amino acids. CDR3 DNA sequence: TGTGCCAGCAGTTCAGCGGGAAGCACAGATACGCATTATTTT. Translated: CASSSAGSTDTHYF.

This clonotype has only one observation. A read error is possible here, since a much larger clone lies one base away. J is TRBJ2-5 and V is TRBV6-1, with 10 bases aligning to TRBD2. The CDR3 length is 16 residues. With V trimmed by 5 bases and J by 5 bases, 11 bases remained unmatched. Germline values: CDR1 MNHNS, CDR2 SASEGT. CDR3 residues: CASSIESGRAGETQYF. The CDR3 DNA reads as TGTGCCAGCAGTATTGAAAGCGGGAGGGCGGGGGAGACCCAGTACTTC.

As to this clonotype: At one of its ends the junction is not consistent with the germline gene, which may arise from a read error. The chain has TRBV11-2 and TRBJ1-4; unclear D gene. Germline V lookup: CDR1 SGHAT, CDR2 FQNNGV. CDR3 length: 13 amino acids. CDR3 DNA: TGTGCCAGCAGCTTAGGCCTGGCTGGAAAACTGTTTTTC. Translated: CASSLGLAGKLFF.

The rearrangement links TRBV6-5 to TRBJ2-1, with D maybe TRBD1 (6 bases). V lost 7 bases to trimming and J lost 10 bases, with 17 bases between them. CDR1 is MNHEY, CDR2 SVGAGI, per germline. This CDR3 contains 13 residues. The CDR3 region has the DNA TGTGCCAGCACCTTAAACAGGGTTGGCGAGCAGTTCTTC. Translating it yields CASTLNRVGEQFF.

Remarks on this clonotype: A much larger clone differs from this one at a single base, so this may be a read error. The chain links TRBV6-6 to TRBJ1-1; TRBD1 aligns across 7 bases. The junction had 6 bases not matched to a gene; V was cut back by 4 bases and J by 1 base. The CDR3 extends over 15 amino acids. The germline V gene has CDR1 MNHNY and CDR2 SVGAGI (reference sequence). In nucleotides, the CDR3 is TGTGCCAGCAGTTCAGCAGGGGGGGAGAACACTGAAGCTTTCTTT. Residues: CASSSAGGENTEAFF.